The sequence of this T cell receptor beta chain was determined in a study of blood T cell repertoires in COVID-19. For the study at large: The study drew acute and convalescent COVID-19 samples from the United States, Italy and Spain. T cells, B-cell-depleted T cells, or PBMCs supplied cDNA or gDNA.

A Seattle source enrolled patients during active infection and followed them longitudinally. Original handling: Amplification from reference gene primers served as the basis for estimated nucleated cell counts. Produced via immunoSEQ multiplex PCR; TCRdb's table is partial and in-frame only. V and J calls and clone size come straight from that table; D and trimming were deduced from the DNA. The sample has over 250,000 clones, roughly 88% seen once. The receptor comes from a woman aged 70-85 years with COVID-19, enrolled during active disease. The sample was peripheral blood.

The CDR3, as DNA: TGCAGCGTTTCGGGACAGGGCTCTGGCTACACCTTC. It yields the protein CSVSGQGSGYTF. The rearrangement joins TRBV29-1 to TRBJ1-2, with 9 bases matching TRBD1. The length of the CDR3 is 12 residues. CDR1 SQVTM and CDR2 ANQGSEA come from the germline V gene. J gave up 7 bases and V 5 bases, and 5 bases lay outside the gene matches.